This entry lists 8 T cell receptor beta chains sequenced from one sample in a study of blood T cell repertoires in COVID-19. Sequencing was performed with immunoSEQ multiplex PCR; in TCRdb, only in-frame clones are kept and a portion is missing. The sample includes about 75,000 clones, around 83% seen only once; the top ten take 20% to 25%. Sequencing was performed on peripheral blood. Receptors originate from a woman in her forties or fifties with acute or convalescent COVID-19.

The J gene is TRBJ1-5, the V gene TRBV6-5; D may be TRBD1 (5 bases). Germline CDR1 and CDR2: MNHEY and SVGAGI. The CDR3 runs 15 residues. For the CDR3, the DNA is TGTGCTTCTTCCCCTGTCGGGGGAGGCAATCAGCCCCAGCATTTT. Encoded protein: CASSPVGGGNQPQHF.

V and J are TRBV5-4 and TRBJ1-2; no reliable D call. Per the germline V gene, CDR1 is SGHNT and CDR2 is YYREEE (reference sequence). CDR3 length equals 14 residues. Between the trimmed V and J ends, which lost 4 bases and 3 bases, there was a span of 13 bases. The CDR3 region is CASSLGPLDYGYTF. The CDR3 region has the DNA TGTGCCAGCAGCCTAGGTCCCTTGGACTATGGCTACACCTTC. Together with reference TRBV5-4 and TRBJ1-2, the CDR3 gives the full variable domain: ETGVTQSPTHLIKTRGQQVTLRCSSQSGHNTVSWYQQALGQGPQFIFQYYREEENGRGNFPPRFSGLQFPNYSSELNVNALELDDSALYLCASSLGPLDYGYTFGSGTRLTVV.

This chain joins TRBV27 and TRBJ2-1; maybe TRBD2 (6 bases). The CDR3 is made up of 16 amino acids. Trimming removed 8 bases at V and 7 bases at J, with 24 bases between. Germline V gene sequence: CDR1 MNHEY, CDR2 SMNVEV (reference sequence). The CDR3 here is CASSAVSDGRMNEQFF. As DNA, the CDR3 is TGTGCCAGCTCCGCGGTTTCAGACGGGAGAATGAATGAGCAGTTCTTC.

The CDR3 here is CASSDDTVGLFF. CDR3 coding DNA: TGTGCCAGCAGTGACGACACCGTTGGATTGTTTTTT. J is TRBJ2-2 and V is TRBV2, with D uncertain. The germline gives CDR1 SNHLY, CDR2 FYNNEI. The V gene lost 3 bases and the J gene lost 15 bases, with 14 bases spanning the gap. The CDR3 is 12 residues long.

The chain is built from TRBV7-8 and TRBJ1-1, with 7 bases matching TRBD1. Germline loops: CDR1 SGHVS, CDR2 FQNEAQ. The CDR3 spans 14 residues. V lost 5 bases, J lost 5 bases, and 8 bases stayed unmatched. The CDR3 DNA reads as TGTGCCAGCAGCCTCGGGACAGAAAGAACTGAAGCTTTCTTT. Its translation: CASSLGTERTEAFF.

This clone was detected once. V gene TRBV19 combines with J gene TRBJ1-5; tentative D call: TRBD1 (5 bases). The CDR3 has 13 residues. Germline V lookup: CDR1 LNHDA, CDR2 SQIVND (reference sequence). V lost 1 base and J 10 bases, leaving 11 bases between the germline ends. The CDR3 loop is CASSIVQDRPQHF. DNA for the CDR3: TGTGCCAGTAGTATAGTACAGGACCGTCCCCAGCATTTT.

A single count supports this clone. The V and J genes are TRBV7-9 and TRBJ2-3, with 9 bases aligning to TRBD2. V shed 7 bases and J 2 bases; nucleotides not matched to a gene: 13. The germline V gene encodes CDR1 SEHNR and CDR2 FQNEAQ (reference sequence). The CDR3 length is 17 residues. The CDR3 loop is CASTSQAAGGTTDTQYF. The CDR3, as DNA: TGTGCCAGCACCTCACAGGCTGCGGGAGGGACCACAGATACGCAGTATTTT.

The V call is TRBV5-5, the J call TRBJ1-1, with TRBD1 matching 8 bases. The length of the CDR3 is 15 residues. Germline CDR1 SGHKS, CDR2 YYEKEE (reference sequence). V gave up 4 bases and J gave up 3 bases; unmatched junction bases: 8. In DNA form, the CDR3 reads TGTGCCAGCAGCCGACTCGGACAGGGAGACACTGAAGCTTTCTTT. Protein sequence: CASSRLGQGDTEAFF.